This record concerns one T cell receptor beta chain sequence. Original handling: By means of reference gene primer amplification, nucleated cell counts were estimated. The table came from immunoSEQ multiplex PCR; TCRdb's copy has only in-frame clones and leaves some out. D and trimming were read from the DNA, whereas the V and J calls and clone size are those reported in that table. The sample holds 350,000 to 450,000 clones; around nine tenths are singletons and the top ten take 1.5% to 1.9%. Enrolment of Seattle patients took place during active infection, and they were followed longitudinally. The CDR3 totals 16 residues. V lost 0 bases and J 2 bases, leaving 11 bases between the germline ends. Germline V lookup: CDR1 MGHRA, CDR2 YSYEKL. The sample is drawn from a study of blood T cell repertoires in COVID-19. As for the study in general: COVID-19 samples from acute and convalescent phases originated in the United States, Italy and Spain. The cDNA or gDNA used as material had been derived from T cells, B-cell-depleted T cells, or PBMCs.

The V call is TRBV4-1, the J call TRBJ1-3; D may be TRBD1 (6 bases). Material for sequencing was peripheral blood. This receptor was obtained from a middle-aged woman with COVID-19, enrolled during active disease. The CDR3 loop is CASSQERRTAGNTIYF. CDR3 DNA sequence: TGCGCCAGCAGCCAAGAGAGGCGGACAGCTGGAAACACCATATATTTT.